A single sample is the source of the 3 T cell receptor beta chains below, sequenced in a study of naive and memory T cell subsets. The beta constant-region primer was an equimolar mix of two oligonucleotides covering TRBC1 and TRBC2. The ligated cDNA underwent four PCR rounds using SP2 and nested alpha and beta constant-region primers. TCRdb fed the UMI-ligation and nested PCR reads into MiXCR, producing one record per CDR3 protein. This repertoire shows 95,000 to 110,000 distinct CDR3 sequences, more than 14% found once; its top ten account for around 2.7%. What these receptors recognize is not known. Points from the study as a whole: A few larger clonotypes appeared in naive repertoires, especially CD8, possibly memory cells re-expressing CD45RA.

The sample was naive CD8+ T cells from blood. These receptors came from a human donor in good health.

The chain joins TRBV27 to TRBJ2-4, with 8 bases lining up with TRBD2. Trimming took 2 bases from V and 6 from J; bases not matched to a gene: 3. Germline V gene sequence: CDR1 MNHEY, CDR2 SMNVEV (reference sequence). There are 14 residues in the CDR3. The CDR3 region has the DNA TGTGCCAGCAGTTTAGGAGCGGGGGCAAACATTCAGTACTTC. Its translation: CASSLGAGANIQYF.

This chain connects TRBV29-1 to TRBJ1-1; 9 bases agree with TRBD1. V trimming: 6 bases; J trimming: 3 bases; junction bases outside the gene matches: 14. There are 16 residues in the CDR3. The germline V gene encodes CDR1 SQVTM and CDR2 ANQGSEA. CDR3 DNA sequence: TGCAGCGTCGCCGGACAGGGGCCAAGTTTTCACACTGAAGCTTTCTTT. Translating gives CSVAGQGPSFHTEAFF.

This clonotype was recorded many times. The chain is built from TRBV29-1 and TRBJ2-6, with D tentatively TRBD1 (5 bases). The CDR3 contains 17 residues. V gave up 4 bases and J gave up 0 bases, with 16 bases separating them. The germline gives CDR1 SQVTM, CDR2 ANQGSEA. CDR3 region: CSVAWTDKLSGANVLTF. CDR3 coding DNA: TGCAGCGTTGCCTGGACGGACAAGCTCTCTGGGGCCAACGTCCTGACTTTC.